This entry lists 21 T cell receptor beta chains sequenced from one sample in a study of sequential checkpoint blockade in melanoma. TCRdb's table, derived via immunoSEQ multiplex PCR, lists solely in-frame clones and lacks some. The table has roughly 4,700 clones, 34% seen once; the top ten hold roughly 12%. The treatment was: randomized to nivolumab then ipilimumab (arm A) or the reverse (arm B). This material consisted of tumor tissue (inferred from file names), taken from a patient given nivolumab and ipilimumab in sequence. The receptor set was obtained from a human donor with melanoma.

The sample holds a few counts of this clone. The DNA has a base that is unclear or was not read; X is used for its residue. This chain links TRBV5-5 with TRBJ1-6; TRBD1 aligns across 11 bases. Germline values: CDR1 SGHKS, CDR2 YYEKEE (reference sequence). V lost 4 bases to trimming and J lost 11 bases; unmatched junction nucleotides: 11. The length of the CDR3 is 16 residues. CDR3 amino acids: CASSPGTGGIRXPLHF. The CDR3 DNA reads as TGTGCCAGCAGCCCGGGGACAGGGGGGATACGGKCACCCCTCCACTTT.

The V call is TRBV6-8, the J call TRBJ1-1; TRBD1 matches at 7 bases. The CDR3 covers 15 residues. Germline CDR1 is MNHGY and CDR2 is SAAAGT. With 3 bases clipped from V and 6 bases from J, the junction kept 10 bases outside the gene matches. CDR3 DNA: TGTGCCAGCAGTTATCCGACAGGGATAGGCCCTGAAGCTTTCTTT. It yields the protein CASSYPTGIGPEAFF.

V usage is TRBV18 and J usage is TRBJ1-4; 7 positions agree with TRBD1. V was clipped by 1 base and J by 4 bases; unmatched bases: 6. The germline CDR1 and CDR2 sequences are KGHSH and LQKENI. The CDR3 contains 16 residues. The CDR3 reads CASSPLGGEHNEKLFF. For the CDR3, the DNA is TGTGCCAGCTCACCACTAGGGGGCGAACATAATGAAAAACTGTTTTTT.

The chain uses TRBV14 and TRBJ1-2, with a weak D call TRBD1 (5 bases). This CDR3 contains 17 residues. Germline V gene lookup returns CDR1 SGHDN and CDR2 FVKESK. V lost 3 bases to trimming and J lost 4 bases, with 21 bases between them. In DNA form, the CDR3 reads TGTGCCAGCAGCCATAATGCAGGGTCAGGCACCTCCTATGGCTACACCTTC. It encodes CASSHNAGSGTSYGYTF.

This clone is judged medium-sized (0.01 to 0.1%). DNA for the CDR3: TGTGCCAGCAGCTTGGGAGGGTACTACTTCGAGCAGTACTTC. Translated, it gives CASSLGGYYFEQYF. The chain has TRBV11-3 and TRBJ2-7, with 7 bases fitting TRBD2. V was pared by 3 bases and J by 6 bases, with 8 bases of the junction left unmatched. The CDR3 extends over 14 amino acids. Per germline, CDR1 SGHNT and CDR2 YENEEA.

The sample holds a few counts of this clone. The CDR3 loop reads CASRPHTEVNQPQHF. The CDR3 DNA reads TGTGCCAGCAGACCCCATACAGAGGTCAATCAGCCCCAGCATTTT. The chain carries TRBV2 and TRBJ1-5; D ambiguous. This CDR3 has 15 residues. CDR1 and CDR2 (germline): SNHLY, FYNNEI. V was trimmed by 6 bases and J by 3 bases, leaving 15 bases between them.

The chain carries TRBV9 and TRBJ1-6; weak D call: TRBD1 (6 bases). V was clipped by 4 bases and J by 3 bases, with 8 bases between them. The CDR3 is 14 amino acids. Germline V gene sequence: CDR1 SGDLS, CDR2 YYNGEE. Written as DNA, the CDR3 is TGTGCCAGCAGCTTAGGGGGCTATAATTCACCCCTCCACTTT. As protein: CASSLGGYNSPLHF.

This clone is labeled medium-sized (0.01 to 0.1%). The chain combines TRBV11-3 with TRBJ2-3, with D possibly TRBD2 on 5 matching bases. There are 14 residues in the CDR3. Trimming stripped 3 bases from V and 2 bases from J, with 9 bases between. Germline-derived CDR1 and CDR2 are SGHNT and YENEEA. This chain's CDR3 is CASSFASPTDTQYF. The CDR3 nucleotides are TGTGCCAGCAGCTTTGCTAGCCCCACAGATACGCAGTATTTT.

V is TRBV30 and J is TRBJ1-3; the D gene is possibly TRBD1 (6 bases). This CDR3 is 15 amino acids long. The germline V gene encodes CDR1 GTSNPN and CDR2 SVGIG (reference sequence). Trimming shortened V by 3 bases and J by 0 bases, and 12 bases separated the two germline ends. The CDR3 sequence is CAWSRGGNSGNTIYF. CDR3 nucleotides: TGTGCCTGGAGCCGCGGGGGCAACTCTGGAAACACCATATATTTT. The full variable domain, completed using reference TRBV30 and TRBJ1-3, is SQTIHQWPATLVQPVGSPLSLECTVEGTSNPNLYWYRQAAGRGLQLLFYSVGIGQISSEVPQNLSASRPQDRQFILSSKKLLLSDSGFYLCAWSRGGNSGNTIYFGEGSWLTVV.

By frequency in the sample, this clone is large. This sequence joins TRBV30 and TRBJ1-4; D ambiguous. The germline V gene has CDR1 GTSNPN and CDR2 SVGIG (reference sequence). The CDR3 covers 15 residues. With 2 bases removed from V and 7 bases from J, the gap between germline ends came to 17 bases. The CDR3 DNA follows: TGTGCCTGGAGTCCCCGGGCCTTTAGGAGTGAAAAACTGTTTTTT. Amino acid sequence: CAWSPRAFRSEKLFF.

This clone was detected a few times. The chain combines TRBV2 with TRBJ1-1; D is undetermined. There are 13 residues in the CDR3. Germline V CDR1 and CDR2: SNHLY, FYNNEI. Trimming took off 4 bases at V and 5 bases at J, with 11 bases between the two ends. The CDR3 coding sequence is TGTGCCAGCAGTGCGAGGATGGGGACTGAAGCTTTCTTT. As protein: CASSARMGTEAFF. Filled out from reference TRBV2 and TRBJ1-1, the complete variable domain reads EPEVTQTPSHQVTQMGQEVILRCVPISNHLYFYWYRQILGQKVEFLVSFYNNEISEKSEIFDDQFSVERPDGSNFTLKIRSTKLEDSAMYFCASSARMGTEAFFGQGTRLTVV.

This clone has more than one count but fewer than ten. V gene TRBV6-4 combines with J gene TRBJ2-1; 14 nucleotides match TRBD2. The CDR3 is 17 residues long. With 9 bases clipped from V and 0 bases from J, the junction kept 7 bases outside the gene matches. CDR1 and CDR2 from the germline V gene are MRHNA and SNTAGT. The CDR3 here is CASETSGGGSSYNEQFF. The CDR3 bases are TGTGCCAGTGAGACTAGCGGGGGGGGCAGCTCCTACAATGAGCAGTTCTTC.

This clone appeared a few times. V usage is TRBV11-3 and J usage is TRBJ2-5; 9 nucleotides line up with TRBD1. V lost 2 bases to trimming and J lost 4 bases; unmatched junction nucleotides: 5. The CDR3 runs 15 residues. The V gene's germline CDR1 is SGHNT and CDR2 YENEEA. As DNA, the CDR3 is TGTGCCAGCAGCTTATCCGGGACAGGGAGAGAGACCCAGTACTTC. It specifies CASSLSGTGRETQYF.

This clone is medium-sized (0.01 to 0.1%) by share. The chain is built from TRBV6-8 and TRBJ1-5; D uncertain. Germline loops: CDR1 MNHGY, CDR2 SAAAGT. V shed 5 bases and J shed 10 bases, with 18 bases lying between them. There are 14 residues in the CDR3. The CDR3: CASSDLGFLGPQHF. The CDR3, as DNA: TGTGCCAGCAGTGATCTCGGGTTCCTTGGTCCCCAGCATTTT.

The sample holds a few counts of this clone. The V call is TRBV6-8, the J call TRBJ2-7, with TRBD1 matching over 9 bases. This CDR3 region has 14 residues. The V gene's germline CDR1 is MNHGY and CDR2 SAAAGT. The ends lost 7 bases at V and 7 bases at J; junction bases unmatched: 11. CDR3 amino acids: CASTPRGQGGEQYF. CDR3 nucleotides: TGTGCCAGCACTCCAAGGGGACAGGGTGGGGAGCAGTACTTC.

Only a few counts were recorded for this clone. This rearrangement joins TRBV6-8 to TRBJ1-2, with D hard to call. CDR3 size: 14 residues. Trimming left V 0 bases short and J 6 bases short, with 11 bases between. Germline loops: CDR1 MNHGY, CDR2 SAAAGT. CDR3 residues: CASSYSRRVDGYTF. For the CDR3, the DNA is TGTGCCAGCAGTTACTCGAGGAGAGTTGATGGCTACACCTTC.

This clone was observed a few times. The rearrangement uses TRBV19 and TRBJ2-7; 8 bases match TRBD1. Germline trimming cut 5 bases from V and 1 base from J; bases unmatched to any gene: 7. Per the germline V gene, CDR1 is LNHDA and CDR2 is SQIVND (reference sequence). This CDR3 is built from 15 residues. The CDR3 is CASSPDRGLSYEQYF. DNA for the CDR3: TGTGCCAGTAGTCCAGACAGGGGCCTTTCCTACGAGCAGTACTTC.

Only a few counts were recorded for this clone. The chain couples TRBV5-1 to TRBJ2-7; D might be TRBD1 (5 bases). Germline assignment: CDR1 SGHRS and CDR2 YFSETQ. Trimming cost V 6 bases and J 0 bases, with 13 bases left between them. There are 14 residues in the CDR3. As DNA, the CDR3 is TGCGCCAGCACAACAGGCCAGAGCTCCTACGAGCAGTACTTC. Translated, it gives CASTTGQSSYEQYF.

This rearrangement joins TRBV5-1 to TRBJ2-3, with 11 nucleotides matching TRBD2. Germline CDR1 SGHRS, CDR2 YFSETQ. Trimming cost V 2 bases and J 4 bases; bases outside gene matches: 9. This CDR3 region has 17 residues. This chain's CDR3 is CASSLTLSGGAPDTQYF. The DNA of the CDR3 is TGCGCCAGCAGCTTAACCCTTAGCGGGGGGGCACCAGATACGCAGTATTTT. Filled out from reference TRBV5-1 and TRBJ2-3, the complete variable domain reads KAGVTQTPRYLIKTRGQQVTLSCSPISGHRSVSWYQQTPGQGLQFLFEYFSETQRNKGNFPGRFSGRQFSNSRSEMNVSTLELGDSALYLCASSLTLSGGAPDTQYFGPGTRLTVL.

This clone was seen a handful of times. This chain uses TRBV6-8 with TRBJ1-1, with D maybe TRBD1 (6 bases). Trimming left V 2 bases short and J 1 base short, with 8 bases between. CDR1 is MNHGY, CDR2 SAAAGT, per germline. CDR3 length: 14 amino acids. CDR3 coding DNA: TGTGCCAGCAGTTACCTGACAGGGAACACTGAAGCTTTCTTT. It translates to CASSYLTGNTEAFF.

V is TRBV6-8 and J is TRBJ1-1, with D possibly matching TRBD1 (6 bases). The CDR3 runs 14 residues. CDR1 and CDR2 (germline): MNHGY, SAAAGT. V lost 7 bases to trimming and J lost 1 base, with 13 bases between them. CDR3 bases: TGTGCCAGCAAGGGGGGTTGGCAGAACACTGAAGCTTTCTTT. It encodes CASKGGWQNTEAFF.